This TCR beta chain was observed in a study of blood T cell repertoires in COVID-19. Profiling relied on immunoSEQ multiplex PCR, and the TCRdb table lists in-frame clones only, not all of them. The table shows 150,000 to 200,000 clones, with about 88% occurring only once. This CDR3 comprises 14 residues. J lost 6 bases, V lost 2 bases, and 3 bases had no gene match. Germline loops: CDR1 SGHTA, CDR2 FQGNSA. This clone appeared once. The clonotype comes from a middle-aged man with active or convalescent COVID-19. Source material: peripheral blood. The rearrangement joins TRBV7-2 to TRBJ1-5; 8 bases fit TRBD1. The CDR3 loop reads CASSLFQGAQPQHF. The CDR3 DNA sequence: TGTGCCAGCAGCTTATTTCAGGGGGCTCAGCCCCAGCATTTT.